This TCR beta chain came from a study of cytotoxic CD8 clonotypes in ibrutinib-treated CLL. The table came from immunoSEQ multiplex PCR; TCRdb's copy has only in-frame clones and leaves some out. The table includes over 200,000 clones, just over 70% detected once. Turning to this clone: Its matching antigen is unknown.

V was shortened by 5 bases and J by 5 bases, with 10 bases between the two germline ends. Looked up from germline, CDR1 is SGHTA and CDR2 is FQGNSA. This CDR3 is 13 amino acids long. Broader study findings: Contraction or stability on treatment characterized the public clonotypes, which were uncommon.

This clonotype originated in a human donor with chronic lymphocytic leukemia. The V call is TRBV7-2, the J call TRBJ2-1; no firm D call. The material sequenced was PBMCs, taken after 12 months of ibrutinib treatment. CDR3 sequence: CASSGSYHNEQFF. Written as DNA, the CDR3 is TGTGCCAGCAGCGGTAGCTACCACAATGAGCAGTTCTTC.